What follows are 28 T cell receptor beta chains derived from one specimen sequenced in a study of chemoradiotherapy in HPV16-positive cancers. Sequencing was performed with immunoSEQ multiplex PCR; in TCRdb, only in-frame clones are kept and a portion is missing. The sample includes more than 10,000 clones, roughly 77% seen only once; the top ten take 1.1% to 1.5%. The material was obtained from a patient who underwent chemoradiotherapy. These receptors all come from a human donor with HPV-associated anogenital cancer.

The chain is built from TRBV4-1 and TRBJ2-1; 9 bases line up with TRBD2. The CDR3 is made up of 16 amino acids. V shed 0 bases and J 6 bases; nucleotides not matched to a gene: 6. CDR1 and CDR2 from the germline V gene are MGHRA and YSYEKL. The CDR3 DNA sequence: TGCGCCAGCAGCCAAGAAGCAGCGGGGGGACTCAATGAGCAGTTCTTC. It specifies CASSQEAAGGLNEQFF.

The chain has TRBV27 and TRBJ2-1; 7 bases align to TRBD2. Germline V gives CDR1 MNHEY, CDR2 SMNVEV (reference sequence). The CDR3 contains 16 residues. V was pared by 4 bases and J by 2 bases, with 8 bases of the junction left unmatched. The CDR3 DNA sequence: TGTGCCAGCAGTTCGCGCGGGCGGGGGACCTACAATGAGCAGTTCTTC. This translates into CASSSRGRGTYNEQFF.

V is TRBV15 and J is TRBJ1-2, with no clear D. Germline assignment: CDR1 LNHNV and CDR2 YYDKDF (reference sequence). The CDR3 consists of 14 residues. The V gene lost 0 bases and the J gene lost 1 base, with 6 bases spanning the gap. For the CDR3, the DNA is TGTGCCACCAGCAGAGACAGGTTTAACTATGGCTACACCTTC. This codes for CATSRDRFNYGYTF.

This chain uses TRBV4-3 with TRBJ2-3; D may correspond to TRBD1 or TRBD2 (5 bases each). The CDR3 contains 17 residues. Per the germline V gene, CDR1 is LGHNA and CDR2 is YSLEER. Trimming shortened V by 0 bases and J by 0 bases, and 13 bases separated the two germline ends. CDR3 sequence reads: CASSQDLGASSTDTQYF. The CDR3 DNA follows: TGCGCCAGCAGCCAAGATCTCGGGGCATCTAGCACAGATACGCAGTATTTT.

Written as DNA, the CDR3 is TGTGCCAGCAGCTGGACAGGGGTAGAGGAGCTGTTTTTT. Translating it yields CASSWTGVEELFF. The chain carries TRBV9 and TRBJ2-2; 9 bases map to TRBD1. Germline V gene sequence: CDR1 SGDLS, CDR2 YYNGEE. J lost 10 bases, V lost 4 bases, and 5 bases had no gene match. The CDR3 sequence is 13 residues long.

J is TRBJ2-5 and V is TRBV11-2; TRBD1 agrees at 8 bases. From germline, CDR1 is SGHAT and CDR2 FQNNGV. The CDR3 runs 16 residues. J lost 5 bases, V lost 5 bases, and 13 bases had no gene match. The CDR3 loop is CASSTGTGPGYETQYF. The CDR3 coding sequence is TGTGCCAGCAGCACCGGGACAGGCCCGGGGTATGAGACCCAGTACTTC. The full variable domain, rest sourced from reference TRBV11-2 and TRBJ2-5, is EAGVAQSPRYKIIEKRQSVAFWCNPISGHATLYWYQQILGQGPKLLIQFQNNGVVDDSQLPKDRFSAERLKGVDSTLKIQPAKLEDSAVYLCASSTGTGPGYETQYFGPGTRLLVL.

V and J are TRBV2 and TRBJ1-1, with D unclear. CDR3 length: 14 residues. Germline V gene sequence: CDR1 SNHLY, CDR2 FYNNEI. V was cut by 6 bases and J by 5 bases, with 16 bases left in between. The CDR3 is CASSGRSTYTEAFF. The CDR3 nucleotides read TGTGCCAGCAGCGGCCGTTCGACCTATACTGAAGCTTTCTTT.

The chain couples TRBV6-1 to TRBJ2-2; no reliable D call. The CDR3 has 14 amino acids. CDR1 and CDR2 from the germline V gene are MNHNS and SASEGT. With 6 bases removed from V and 3 bases from J, the gap between germline ends came to 11 bases. The CDR3 DNA reads as TGTGCCAGCAGGGGTGTCGCGGACACCGGGGAGCTGTTTTTT. The encoded protein is CASRGVADTGELFF.

The chain has TRBV27 and TRBJ1-5; maybe TRBD1 (6 bases). CDR3 size: 16 residues. Per germline, CDR1 MNHEY and CDR2 SMNVEV (reference sequence). Trimming removed 8 bases from V and 0 bases from J, with 17 bases in between. CDR3 in amino acids: CASGEGHEYSNQPQHF. Here the CDR3 DNA reads TGTGCCAGCGGGGAGGGACATGAGTATAGCAATCAGCCCCAGCATTTT.

The chain carries TRBV5-1 and TRBJ2-6; D uncertain. The CDR3 has 15 residues. Germline V CDR1 and CDR2: SGHRS, YFSETQ. V lost 3 bases and J 0 bases, leaving 7 bases between the germline ends. The CDR3 reads CASSWEYSGANVLTF. The CDR3 DNA reads as TGCGCCAGCAGCTGGGAATACTCTGGGGCCAACGTCCTGACTTTC.

V and J are TRBV7-2 and TRBJ1-4; 7 bases are a match to TRBD1. CDR1 and CDR2 (germline): SGHTA, FQGNSA. The CDR3 covers 14 residues. V trimming: 4 bases; J trimming: 10 bases; junction bases outside the gene matches: 9. CDR3 loop: CASSSLDRVGKLFF. The CDR3 coding sequence is TGTGCCAGCAGCTCGCTAGACAGGGTCGGAAAACTGTTTTTT.

This clone was seen once. V usage is TRBV10-3 and J usage is TRBJ2-1, with 8 bases aligning to TRBD1. Germline trimming cut 11 bases from V and 6 bases from J; bases unmatched to any gene: 12. This CDR3 spans 14 amino acids. Germline CDR1 and CDR2: ENHRY and SYGVKD. Here the CDR3 DNA reads TGTGCCCATTCCACCGCAGGGGGCTTCAATGAGCAGTTCTTC. Its translation is CAHSTAGGFNEQFF.

The rearrangement uses TRBV13 and TRBJ2-3; D gene ambiguous. Trimming removed 5 bases at V and 6 bases at J, with 18 bases between. Germline CDR1 is PRHDT and CDR2 is FYEKMQ (reference sequence). CDR3 size: 15 residues. CDR3 region: CASSPPVVFLDTQYF. The DNA for the CDR3 is TGTGCCAGCAGCCCCCCCGTGGTTTTTCTTGATACGCAGTATTTT. The full variable domain, with the rest looked up from reference TRBV13 and TRBJ2-3, is AAGVIQSPRHLIKEKRETATLKCYPIPRHDTVYWYQQGPGQDPQFLISFYEKMQSDKGSIPDRFSAQQFSDYHSELNMSSLELGDSALYFCASSPPVVFLDTQYFGPGTRLTVL.

This chain uses TRBV11-2 with TRBJ1-4; the D gene is possibly TRBD1 (5 bases). Germline V gives CDR1 SGHAT, CDR2 FQNNGV. Trimming removed 4 bases from V and 3 bases from J, with 15 bases in between. CDR3 length equals 16 residues. CDR3: CASSSIRGVANEKLFF. Written as DNA, the CDR3 is TGTGCCAGCAGCTCCATTCGGGGGGTGGCTAATGAAAAACTGTTTTTT.

Points on this clone: The same CDR3 arises from other DNA sequences in this sample as well. This chain uses TRBV5-6 with TRBJ2-2; no firm D call. Trimming cost V 0 bases and J 4 bases, with 7 bases left between them. In germline, CDR1 is SGHDT, CDR2 YYEEEE. The CDR3 runs to 14 residues. In DNA, the CDR3 is TGTGCCAGCAGCTTGGGCGGTGGCACCGGGGAGCTGTTTTTT. It translates to CASSLGGGTGELFF.

V is TRBV6-5 and J is TRBJ1-2, with 7 bases matching TRBD1. CDR3 length: 14 amino acids. Germline V gene lookup returns CDR1 MNHEY and CDR2 SVGAGI. With 6 bases clipped from V and 8 bases from J, the junction kept 12 bases outside the gene matches. The DNA of the CDR3 is TGTGCCAGCAGCCAAGACAGGGCTTTCGACGGCTACACCTTC. Translation: CASSQDRAFDGYTF.

The chain joins TRBV7-3 to TRBJ1-1; tentative D call: TRBD1 (5 bases). CDR1 and CDR2 (germline): SGHTA, FQGTGA. This CDR3 comprises 13 residues. Trimming pared 3 bases from V and 1 base from J, leaving 6 bases between. The CDR3 sequence: CASSFTGNTEAFF. CDR3 DNA: TGTGCCAGCAGCTTTACAGGGAACACTGAAGCTTTCTTT.

The rearrangement links TRBV11-3 to TRBJ2-7, with 7 bases lining up with TRBD2. Trimming removed 3 bases from V and 2 bases from J; junction bases left unmatched: 7. CDR1 is SGHNT and CDR2 is YENEEA in the germline V gene. This CDR3 spans 15 amino acids. CDR3 sequence reads: CASSFRAGVTYEQYF. CDR3 coding DNA: TGTGCCAGCAGCTTCCGCGCGGGGGTGACCTACGAGCAGTACTTC.

The CDR3 region is CAISGGVGYGYTF. The CDR3 DNA follows: TGTGCCATCAGTGGAGGAGTTGGCTATGGCTACACCTTC. The rearrangement links TRBV10-3 to TRBJ1-2; no firm D call. Germline V gives CDR1 ENHRY, CDR2 SYGVKD. Trimming stripped 4 bases from V and 4 bases from J, with 10 bases between. The CDR3 is made up of 13 amino acids.

The rearrangement uses TRBV12-5 and TRBJ1-1; 8 bases agree with TRBD1. Germline assignment: CDR1 LGHNT and CDR2 FRNRAP. Trimming at V came to 6 bases and at J to 0 bases, leaving 9 bases not matched to a gene. The CDR3 is made up of 16 amino acids. This chain's CDR3 is CASGKRQGSLNTEAFF. The CDR3 DNA follows: TGTGCTAGTGGGAAAAGACAGGGGTCTTTGAACACTGAAGCTTTCTTT.

V and J are TRBV27 and TRBJ1-1; TRBD1 aligns across 9 bases. J was trimmed by 5 bases and V by 1 base; bases with no gene match: 5. Germline loops: CDR1 MNHEY, CDR2 SMNVEV (reference sequence). This CDR3 has 15 amino acids. The CDR3 loop reads CASSLYDRGTTEAFF. The CDR3 region has the DNA TGTGCCAGCAGTTTATACGACAGGGGGACTACTGAAGCTTTCTTT.

This clone was detected only a few times. The rearrangement joins TRBV7-9 to TRBJ1-6; D unclear. The CDR3 covers 14 residues. Germline CDR1 and CDR2: SEHNR and FQNEAQ (reference sequence). V dropped 2 bases and J dropped 7 bases, with 9 bases sitting between them. This CDR3 is CASSLKGENSPLHF. Here the CDR3 DNA reads TGTGCCAGCAGCTTAAAGGGAGAGAATTCACCCCTCCACTTT. Combining the CDR3 with reference TRBV7-9 and TRBJ1-6 gives the whole variable domain DTGVSQNPRHKITKRGQNVTFRCDPISEHNRLYWYRQTLGQGPEFLTYFQNEAQLEKSRLLSDRFSAERPKGSFSTLEIQRTEQGDSAMYLCASSLKGENSPLHFGNGTRLTVT.

The chain links TRBV4-3 to TRBJ2-7; D is ambiguous. V was trimmed by 0 bases and J by 2 bases, leaving 8 bases between them. The CDR3 spans 14 residues. Germline V gene data show CDR1 as LGHNA and CDR2 as YSLEER. CDR3 coding DNA: TGCGCCAGCAGCCAAGATCACGGAACCTACGAGCAGTACTTC. This sequence encodes CASSQDHGTYEQYF.

The V call is TRBV10-3, the J call TRBJ2-5; D is undetermined. The ends were cut back, 3 bases at V and 0 bases at J, with 5 bases in the middle. The CDR3 has 13 amino acids. Germline V gene data show CDR1 as ENHRY and CDR2 as SYGVKD. The CDR3 spells CAISEHNQETQYF. CDR3 sequence (DNA): TGTGCCATCAGTGAACACAACCAAGAGACCCAGTACTTC.

The rearrangement uses TRBV18 and TRBJ1-1; perhaps TRBD1 as D (5 bases). From germline, CDR1 is KGHSH and CDR2 LQKENI. With 0 bases removed from V and 5 bases from J, the gap between germline ends came to 13 bases. The CDR3 is made up of 15 amino acids. The CDR3 region has the DNA TGTGCCAGCTCACCACCGCGGGTTCGGGGGACTGAAGCTTTCTTT. It specifies CASSPPRVRGTEAFF.

The genes are TRBV30 and TRBJ1-1; 9 bases fit TRBD1. Germline values: CDR1 GTSNPN, CDR2 SVGIG (reference sequence). The CDR3 runs to 12 residues. The V and J ends lost 7 bases and 6 bases, in that order; junction bases with no gene match: 6. The CDR3 region has the DNA TGTGCCTCCTCACAGGGGGCGGCTGAAGCTTTCTTT. This gives the protein CASSQGAAEAFF. Filled out from reference TRBV30 and TRBJ1-1, the complete variable domain reads SQTIHQWPATLVQPVGSPLSLECTVEGTSNPNLYWYRQAAGRGLQLLFYSVGIGQISSEVPQNLSASRPQDRQFILSSKKLLLSDSGFYLCASSQGAAEAFFGQGTRLTVV.

The chain combines TRBV19 with TRBJ1-5, with 12 bases identical to TRBD1. The CDR3 contains 14 residues. The V segment lost 5 bases and the J segment 6 bases; nucleotides outside the gene matches: 2. CDR1 LNHDA and CDR2 SQIVND come from the germline V gene (reference sequence). The CDR3 sequence: CASSGTGGPQPQHF. The CDR3 DNA is TGTGCCAGTAGTGGGACAGGGGGCCCTCAGCCCCAGCATTTT.

The sample holds one count of this clone. The chain has TRBV4-3 and TRBJ1-1, with D perhaps TRBD1 (6 bases). V was shortened by 4 bases and J by 1 base, with 19 bases between the two germline ends. Germline V lookup: CDR1 LGHNA, CDR2 YSLEER. The CDR3 runs 17 residues. The CDR3 region is CASSPTRRGGPNTEAFF. In DNA, the CDR3 is TGCGCCAGCAGCCCTACCCGTAGGGGGGGGCCGAACACTGAAGCTTTCTTT.